This entry concerns a single T cell receptor (beta chain). The data were obtained in a study of early T cells in non-severe SARS-CoV-2 infection. The overall study: Sequencing of bulk RNA from unsorted whole blood was done, without chain pairing.

Researchers attached unique molecular identifiers to individual cDNA molecules. MiXCR, applied by TCRdb to the 5' RACE reads, yields one record per CDR3 protein. Of about 110,000 distinct CDR3 sequences in the sample, 11% were seen once. V shed 3 bases and J 6 bases; nucleotides not matched to a gene: 11. Per the germline V gene, CDR1 is DFQATT and CDR2 is SNEGSKA (reference sequence). The CDR3 spans 15 residues. Source material: whole blood. This chain links TRBV20-1 with TRBJ2-1, with TRBD2 identical over 7 bases. The TCR was taken from an adult who was a healthcare worker with PCR-confirmed SARS-CoV-2 infection or an uninfected control (not recorded which). CDR3 amino acids: CSASPRAGVTNEQFF. The CDR3 bases are TGCAGTGCTAGCCCACGGGCGGGAGTTACCAATGAGCAGTTCTTC.